These T cell receptor beta chains were read from a single sample in a study of CD8+CD57+ T cells in acquired aplastic anemia. MiXCR, run by TCRdb on the reads, gives a single entry per CDR3 protein. The sample has roughly 170,000 distinct CDR3 sequences; 50% to 75% are singletons. The sequencing input was sorted CD4+, CD8+, or CD8+CD57+ T cells (not recorded which) from PBMCs. The receptors were gathered from a human donor in good health. The conserved cysteine and the conserved F or W are not part of the CDR3 here. Fields, in order: J gene, V gene, CDR3 protein.

>TRBJ2-7|TRBV4-3
ASSPAGTGAEQY
>TRBJ2-2|TRBV6-5
ASSPGQGSTGELF
>TRBJ2-7|TRBV7-6
ASSWGGQASSYEQY
>TRBJ2-1|TRBV15
ATSRASGDGQNEQF
>TRBJ1-5|TRBV10-3
AISEQGQGYQPQH
>TRBJ2-7|TRBV5-8
ASSFGRATNYEQY
>TRBJ1-1|TRBV5-4
ASSGGQGGEAF
>TRBJ2-3|TRBV7-3
ASSGQGQGADTQY
>TRBJ2-3|TRBV24-1
ATSAPSGSTDTQY
>TRBJ1-5|TRBV10-3
AISESTVSNQPQH
>TRBJ1-1|TRBV13
ASSPEQGWSTEAF
>TRBJ2-1|TRBV5-1
ASSVGIAASYNEQF
>TRBJ2-5|TRBV9
ASSVGMGETQY
>TRBJ1-1|TRBV20-1
SAGGTRNTEAF
>TRBJ2-7|TRBV7-2
ASSLAGGRYSYEQY
>TRBJ2-6|TRBV2
AIMGSGHSGANVLT
>TRBJ1-4|TRBV2
ASSETRTEKLF
>TRBJ2-7|TRBV6-1
ASRGDGSYEQY
>TRBJ1-2|TRBV29-1
SVEGRPSYGYT
>TRBJ2-7|TRBV7-3
ASSLGAGGSSYEQY
>TRBJ1-2|TRBV19
ASSIRTGGGGYT
>TRBJ2-3|TRBV7-8
ASSQWTSSTDTQY
>TRBJ2-5|TRBV7-9
TSSLSGWETQY
>TRBJ1-1|TRBV3-1
ASSQAGAPNPMNTEAF
>TRBJ2-1|TRBV24-1
ATSDRIAADYNEQF